Given below is one TCR beta chain in context. Its antigen remains unknown. The entry originates in a study of identical twins. Broader study findings: In cord blood, abundant beta clonotypes had fewer insertions; memory showed no trend. Out-of-frame alpha sequences common to twins were enriched for low generation probability.

A single record per CDR3 protein comes from TCRdb applying MiXCR to the 5' RACE reads. The sample records 410,000 or so distinct CDR3 sequences, less than 20% being singletons. The CDR3 length is 13 residues. Germline assignment: CDR1 MNHEY and CDR2 SMNVEV (reference sequence). The V end was cut by 1 base, the J end by 6 bases, with 6 bases between. Sequenced sample: naive T cells sorted from blood. The chain recombines TRBV27 with TRBJ1-4; the D is unclear. The clonotype was recovered from a man aged 50 to 60 in good health. The CDR3 region is CASSLLRYEKLFF. The CDR3 region has the DNA TGTGCCAGCAGTTTATTAAGATATGAAAAACTGTTTTTT. Drawing the rest from reference TRBV27 and TRBJ1-4, the complete variable domain is EAQVTQNPRYLITVTGKKLTVTCSQNMNHEYMSWYRQDPGLGLRQIYYSMNVEVTDKGDVPEGYKVSRKEKRNFPLILESPSPNQTSLYFCASSLLRYEKLFFGSGTQLSVL.